The 12 T cell receptor beta chains given below trace back to one sample, sequenced in a study of control samples from healthy donors and cancer patients. The assay was immunoSEQ multiplex PCR, and TCRdb's table has in-frame clones only and misses some. The sample shows roughly 140,000 clones, roughly 90% of them seen only once. The sample taken for sequencing was blood. All receptors derive from a man aged 30 to 45 in good health.

This clone was recorded once. The rearrangement uses TRBV5-6 and TRBJ2-1; 7 bases line up with TRBD2. Germline CDR1 SGHDT, CDR2 YYEEEE. V gave up 1 base and J gave up 5 bases; unmatched junction bases: 9. CDR3 length: 16 residues. CDR3: CASSLLSGGRDNEQFF. For the CDR3, the DNA is TGTGCCAGCAGCTTGTTGTCGGGAGGAAGAGACAATGAGCAGTTCTTC.

The chain carries TRBV6-6 and TRBJ1-1; D may be TRBD1 (6 bases). In germline, CDR1 is MNHNY, CDR2 SVGAGI (reference sequence). V was clipped by 6 bases and J by 5 bases, with 16 bases between them. This CDR3 region has 14 residues. The CDR3 region is CASRPRGAGTEAFF. The CDR3 nucleotides are TGTGCCAGCAGACCCCGGGGGGCCGGAACTGAAGCTTTCTTT.

V is TRBV9 and J is TRBJ2-7; 7 positions agree with TRBD1. After removal of 3 bases from V and 3 bases from J, the junction contained 9 bases not matched to a gene. This CDR3 is built from 15 residues. CDR1 is SGDLS and CDR2 is YYNGEE in the germline V gene. The CDR3 reads CASSATGTAIYEQYF. The CDR3 region has the DNA TGTGCCAGCAGCGCGACCGGGACAGCGATCTACGAGCAGTACTTC.

This chain connects TRBV5-1 to TRBJ1-6; a weak D match, TRBD1 (5 bases). This CDR3 is 15 amino acids long. In germline, CDR1 is SGHRS, CDR2 YFSETQ. The V gene lost 1 base and the J gene lost 9 bases, with 14 bases spanning the gap. The CDR3 DNA is TGCGCCAGCAGCTTGTATCAGGGATTTACTTCACCCCTCCACTTT. Its translation is CASSLYQGFTSPLHF.

V is TRBV4-1 and J is TRBJ1-2; D perhaps matches TRBD1 (6 bases). CDR1 and CDR2 from the germline V gene are MGHRA and YSYEKL. The ends were cut back, 3 bases at V and 4 bases at J, with 24 bases in the middle. The CDR3 sequence is 18 residues long. The CDR3 nucleotides are TGCGCCAGCAGCCAGACCTTACCCACAGGGACGATGCCCTATGGCTACACCTTC. The encoded protein is CASSQTLPTGTMPYGYTF.

Concerning this clone: An end of the junction does not agree with germline; a read error may underlie this. The rearrangement joins TRBV6-5 to TRBJ1-1, with 7 bases fitting TRBD1. CDR1 is MNHEY, CDR2 SVGAGI, per germline. The CDR3 spans 14 residues. The CDR3 DNA follows: TGTGCCAGCAGCTGGGACAGAAAGAACGCTGAAGCTTTCTTT. It codes for CASSWDRKNAEAFF.

V is TRBV27 and J is TRBJ1-2; possibly TRBD1 for D (5 bases). This CDR3 comprises 13 residues. The germline CDR1 and CDR2 sequences are MNHEY and SMNVEV (reference sequence). V was cut by 5 bases and J by 3 bases, with 10 bases left in between. CDR3 bases: TGTGCCAGCAGTATTCGACAGCACTATGGCTACACCTTC. Translated, it gives CASSIRQHYGYTF.

The chain uses TRBV9 and TRBJ2-3; 9 bases line up with TRBD2. V was pared by 2 bases and J by 2 bases, with 3 bases of the junction left unmatched. The CDR3 has 15 amino acids. The V gene's germline CDR1 is SGDLS and CDR2 YYNGEE. The CDR3 region is CASSVSSGITDTQYF. As DNA, the CDR3 is TGTGCCAGCAGCGTTTCTAGCGGGATCACAGATACGCAGTATTTT.

The rearrangement links TRBV7-3 to TRBJ2-7; 8 bases are shared with TRBD2. Germline V gene data show CDR1 as SGHTA and CDR2 as FQGTGA. V was clipped by 5 bases and J by 2 bases; unmatched bases: 5. This CDR3 contains 14 residues. The CDR3 DNA follows: TGTGCCAGCAGCCCTGAGGGACTAGCCTACGAGCAGTACTTC. This translates into CASSPEGLAYEQYF.

This CDR3 is CANPVIAWSSGNTIYF. DNA for the CDR3: TGTGCCAACCCGGTTATAGCGTGGAGCTCTGGAAACACCATATATTTT. V is TRBV27 and J is TRBJ1-3; D not certain. This CDR3 is 16 amino acids long. V dropped 10 bases and J dropped 0 bases, with 19 bases sitting between them. Germline V gives CDR1 MNHEY, CDR2 SMNVEV (reference sequence).

The genes are TRBV5-1 and TRBJ1-1, with D perhaps matching TRBD1 (6 bases). V shed 0 bases and J shed 7 bases, with 19 bases lying between them. The CDR3 length is 16 residues. Germline assignment: CDR1 SGHRS and CDR2 YFSETQ. CDR3 nucleotide sequence: TGCGCCAGCAGCTTGGTGGGGGCTAGGGGCAACCATGAAGCTTTCTTT. Amino acids: CASSLVGARGNHEAFF.

This chain uses TRBV7-9 with TRBJ2-2, with D possibly matching TRBD2 (6 bases). CDR3 size: 14 residues. Trimming removed 6 bases at V and 6 bases at J, with 14 bases between. Germline CDR1 is SEHNR and CDR2 is FQNEAQ (reference sequence). The CDR3 here is CASSSGTDAGELFF. The CDR3 DNA is TGTGCCAGCAGTTCCGGGACTGACGCCGGGGAGCTGTTTTTT. The complete variable domain, with remaining parts taken from reference TRBV7-9 and TRBJ2-2, reads DTGVSQNPRHKITKRGQNVTFRCDPISEHNRLYWYRQTLGQGPEFLTYFQNEAQLEKSRLLSDRFSAERPKGSFSTLEIQRTEQGDSAMYLCASSSGTDAGELFFGEGSRLTVL.